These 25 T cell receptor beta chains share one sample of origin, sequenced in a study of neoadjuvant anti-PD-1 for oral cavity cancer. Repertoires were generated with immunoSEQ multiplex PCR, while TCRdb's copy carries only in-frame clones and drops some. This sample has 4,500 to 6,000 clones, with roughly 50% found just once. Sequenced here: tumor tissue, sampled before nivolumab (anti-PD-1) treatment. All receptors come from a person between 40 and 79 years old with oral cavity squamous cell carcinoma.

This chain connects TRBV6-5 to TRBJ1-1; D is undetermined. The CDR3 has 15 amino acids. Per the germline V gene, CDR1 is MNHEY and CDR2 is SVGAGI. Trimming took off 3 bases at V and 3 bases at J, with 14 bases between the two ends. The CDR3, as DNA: TGTGCCAGCAGTTATGGCCGTGTGGGTGACACTGAAGCTTTCTTT. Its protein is CASSYGRVGDTEAFF.

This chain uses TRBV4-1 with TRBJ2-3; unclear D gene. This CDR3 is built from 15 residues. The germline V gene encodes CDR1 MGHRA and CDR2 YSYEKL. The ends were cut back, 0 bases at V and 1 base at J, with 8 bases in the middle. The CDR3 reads CASSQDAGGTDTQYF. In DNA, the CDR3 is TGCGCCAGCAGCCAAGATGCCGGCGGCACAGATACGCAGTATTTT.

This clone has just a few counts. CDR3 loop: CASARDRAYEQYF. The CDR3 nucleotides read TGCGCCAGCGCCCGGGACAGGGCCTACGAGCAGTACTTC. The chain joins TRBV10-2 to TRBJ2-7; 9 positions match TRBD1. CDR1 and CDR2 (germline): WSHSY, SAAADI. This CDR3 has 13 amino acids. V lost 8 bases, J lost 2 bases, and 4 bases stayed unmatched.

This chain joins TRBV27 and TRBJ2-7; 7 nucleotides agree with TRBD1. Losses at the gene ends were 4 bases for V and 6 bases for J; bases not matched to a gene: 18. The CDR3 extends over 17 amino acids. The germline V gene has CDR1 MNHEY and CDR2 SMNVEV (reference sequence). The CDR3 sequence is CASSSNNRGRAPREQYF. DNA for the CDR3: TGTGCCAGCAGTTCCAATAACAGGGGAAGGGCCCCCCGCGAGCAGTACTTC.

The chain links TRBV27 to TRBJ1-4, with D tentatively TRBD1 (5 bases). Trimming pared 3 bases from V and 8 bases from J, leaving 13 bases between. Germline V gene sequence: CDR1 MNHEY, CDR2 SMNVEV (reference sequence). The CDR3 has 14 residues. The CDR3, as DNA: TGTGCCAGCAGTTTGAGTCAAGGGGTCGAAAAACTGTTTTTT. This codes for CASSLSQGVEKLFF.

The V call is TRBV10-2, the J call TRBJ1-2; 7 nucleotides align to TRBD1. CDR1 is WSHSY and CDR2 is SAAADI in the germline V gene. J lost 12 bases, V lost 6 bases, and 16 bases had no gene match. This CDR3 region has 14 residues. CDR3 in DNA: TGCGCCAGCAGGGACCGGGACAGCGGGCCGCGGGACACCTTC. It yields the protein CASRDRDSGPRDTF.

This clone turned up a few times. CDR3 bases: TGTGCCAGCAGTGAAGGGGGGGACGTCTCCTCTGGCTACACCTTC. Amino acid sequence: CASSEGGDVSSGYTF. The chain recombines TRBV6-1 with TRBJ1-2, with TRBD1 as a possible D gene (5 bases). With 1 base removed from V and 7 bases from J, the gap between germline ends came to 16 bases. Germline V gene data show CDR1 as MNHNS and CDR2 as SASEGT. CDR3 length equals 15 residues.

This CDR3 reads CASRAAGGLNEQYF. CDR3 coding DNA: TGTGCCAGCAGAGCAGCGGGAGGTTTGAACGAGCAGTACTTC. The J gene is TRBJ2-7, the V gene TRBV28; TRBD2 matches at 9 bases. The ends lost 6 bases at V and 5 bases at J; junction bases unmatched: 8. Germline CDR1 MDHEN, CDR2 SYDVKM. The CDR3 is 14 amino acids.

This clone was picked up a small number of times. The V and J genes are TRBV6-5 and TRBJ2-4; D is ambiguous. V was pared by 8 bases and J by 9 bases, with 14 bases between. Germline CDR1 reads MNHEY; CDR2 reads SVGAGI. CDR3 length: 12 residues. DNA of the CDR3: TGTGCCAGCGGGCCGTATCTGGGCATTCAGTACTTC. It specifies CASGPYLGIQYF.

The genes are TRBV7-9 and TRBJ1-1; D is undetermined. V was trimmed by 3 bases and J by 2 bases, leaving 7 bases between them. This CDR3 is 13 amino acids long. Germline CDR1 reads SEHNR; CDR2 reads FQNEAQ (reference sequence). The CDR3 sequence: CASSFPQNTEAFF. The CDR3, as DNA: TGTGCCAGCAGCTTCCCACAAAACACTGAAGCTTTCTTT.

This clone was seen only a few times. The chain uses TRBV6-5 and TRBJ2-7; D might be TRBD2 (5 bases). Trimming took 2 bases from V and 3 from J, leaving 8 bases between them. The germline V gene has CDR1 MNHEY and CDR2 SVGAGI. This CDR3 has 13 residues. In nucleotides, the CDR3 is TGTGCCAGCAGTTACACGGGGTTCTACGAGCAGTACTTC. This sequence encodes CASSYTGFYEQYF.

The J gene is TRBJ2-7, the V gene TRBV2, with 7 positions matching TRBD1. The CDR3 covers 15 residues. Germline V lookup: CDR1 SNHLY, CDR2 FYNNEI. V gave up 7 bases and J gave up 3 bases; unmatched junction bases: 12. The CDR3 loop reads CASKNHGTANYEQYF. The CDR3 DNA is TGTGCCAGCAAAAACCACGGGACAGCTAACTACGAGCAGTACTTC. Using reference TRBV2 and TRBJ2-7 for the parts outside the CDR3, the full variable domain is EPEVTQTPSHQVTQMGQEVILRCVPISNHLYFYWYRQILGQKVEFLVSFYNNEISEKSEIFDDQFSVERPDGSNFTLKIRSTKLEDSAMYFCASKNHGTANYEQYFGPGTRLTVT.

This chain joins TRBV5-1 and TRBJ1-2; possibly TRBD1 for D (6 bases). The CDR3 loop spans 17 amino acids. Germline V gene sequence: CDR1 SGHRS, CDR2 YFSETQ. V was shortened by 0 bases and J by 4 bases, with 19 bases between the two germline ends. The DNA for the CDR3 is TGCGCCAGCAGCTTGGCCCCCCGGACAGCCTATTCCTATGGCTACACCTTC. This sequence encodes CASSLAPRTAYSYGYTF.

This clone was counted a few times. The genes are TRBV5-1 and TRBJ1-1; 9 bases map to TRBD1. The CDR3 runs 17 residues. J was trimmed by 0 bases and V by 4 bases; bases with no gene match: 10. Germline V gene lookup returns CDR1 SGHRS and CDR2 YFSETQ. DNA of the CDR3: TGCGCCAGCAGCGGCCAGGGGACAGGGAAAATGAACACTGAAGCTTTCTTT. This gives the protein CASSGQGTGKMNTEAFF.

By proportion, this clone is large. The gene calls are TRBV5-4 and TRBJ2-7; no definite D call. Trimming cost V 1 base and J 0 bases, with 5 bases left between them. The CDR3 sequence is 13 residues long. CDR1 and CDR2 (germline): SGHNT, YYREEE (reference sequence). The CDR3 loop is CASSLRGSYEQYF. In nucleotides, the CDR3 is TGTGCCAGCAGCTTGCGCGGCTCCTACGAGCAGTACTTC. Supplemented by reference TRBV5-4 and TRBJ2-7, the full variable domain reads ETGVTQSPTHLIKTRGQQVTLRCSSQSGHNTVSWYQQALGQGPQFIFQYYREEENGRGNFPPRFSGLQFPNYSSELNVNALELDDSALYLCASSLRGSYEQYFGPGTRLTVT.

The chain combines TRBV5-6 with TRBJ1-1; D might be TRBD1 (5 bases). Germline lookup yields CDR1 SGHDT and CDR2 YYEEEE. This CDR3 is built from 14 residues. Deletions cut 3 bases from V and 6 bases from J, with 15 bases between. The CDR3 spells CASSSQGWEAEAFF. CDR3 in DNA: TGTGCCAGCAGCTCGCAGGGTTGGGAAGCTGAAGCTTTCTTT.

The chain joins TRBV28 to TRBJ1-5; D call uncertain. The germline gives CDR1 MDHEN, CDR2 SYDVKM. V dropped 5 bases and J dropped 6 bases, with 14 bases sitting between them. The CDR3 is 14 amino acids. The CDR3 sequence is CASSPDQTRQPQHF. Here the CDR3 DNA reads TGTGCCAGCAGTCCGGATCAAACCCGTCAGCCCCAGCATTTT.

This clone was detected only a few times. The CDR3 DNA reads as TGCGCCAGCAGCGCCAGCGGGGATTATGGCTACACCTTC. Residues: CASSASGDYGYTF. The chain combines TRBV5-1 with TRBJ1-2; no clear D gene. The CDR3 spans 13 residues. V was shortened by 4 bases and J by 5 bases, with 12 bases between the two germline ends. CDR1 and CDR2 (germline): SGHRS, YFSETQ.

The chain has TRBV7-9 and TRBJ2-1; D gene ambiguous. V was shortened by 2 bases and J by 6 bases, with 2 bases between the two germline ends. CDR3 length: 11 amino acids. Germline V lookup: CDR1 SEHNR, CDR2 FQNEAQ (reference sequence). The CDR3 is CASSLSNEQFF. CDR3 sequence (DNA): TGTGCCAGCAGCTTAAGCAATGAGCAGTTCTTC.

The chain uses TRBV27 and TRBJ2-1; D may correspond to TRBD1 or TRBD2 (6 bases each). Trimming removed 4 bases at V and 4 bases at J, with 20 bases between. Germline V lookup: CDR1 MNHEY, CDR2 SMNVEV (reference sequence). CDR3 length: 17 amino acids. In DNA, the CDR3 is TGTGCCAGCAGTTACAGAACAGGGAGTGGGGGGTACAATGAGCAGTTCTTC. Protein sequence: CASSYRTGSGGYNEQFF.

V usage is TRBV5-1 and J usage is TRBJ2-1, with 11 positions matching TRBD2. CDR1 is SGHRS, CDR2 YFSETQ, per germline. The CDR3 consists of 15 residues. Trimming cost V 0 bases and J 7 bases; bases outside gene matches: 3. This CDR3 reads CASSLGLAGGNEQFF. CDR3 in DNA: TGCGCCAGCAGCTTGGGCCTAGCGGGAGGTAATGAGCAGTTCTTC. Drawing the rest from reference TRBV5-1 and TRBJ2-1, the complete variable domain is KAGVTQTPRYLIKTRGQQVTLSCSPISGHRSVSWYQQTPGQGLQFLFEYFSETQRNKGNFPGRFSGRQFSNSRSEMNVSTLELGDSALYLCASSLGLAGGNEQFFGPGTRLTVL.

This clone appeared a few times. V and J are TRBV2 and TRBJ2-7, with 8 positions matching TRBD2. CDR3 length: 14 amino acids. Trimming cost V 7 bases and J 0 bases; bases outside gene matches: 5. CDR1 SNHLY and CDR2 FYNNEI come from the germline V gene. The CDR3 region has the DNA TGTGCCAGCACACCCGGGACTAGCTCCTACGAGCAGTACTTC. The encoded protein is CASTPGTSSYEQYF.

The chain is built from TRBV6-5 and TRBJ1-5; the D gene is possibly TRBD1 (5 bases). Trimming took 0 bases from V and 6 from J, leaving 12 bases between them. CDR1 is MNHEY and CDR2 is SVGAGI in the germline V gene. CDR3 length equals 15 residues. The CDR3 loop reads CASSYSGEQAQPQHF. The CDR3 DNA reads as TGTGCCAGCAGTTACTCGGGTGAACAGGCTCAGCCCCAGCATTTT.

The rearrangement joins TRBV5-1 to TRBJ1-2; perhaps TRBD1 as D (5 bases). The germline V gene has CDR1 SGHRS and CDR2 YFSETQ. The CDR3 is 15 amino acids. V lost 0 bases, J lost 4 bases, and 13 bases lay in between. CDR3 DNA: TGCGCCAGCAGCTTGGATGGGGGGGTCTTCTATGGCTACACCTTC. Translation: CASSLDGGVFYGYTF.

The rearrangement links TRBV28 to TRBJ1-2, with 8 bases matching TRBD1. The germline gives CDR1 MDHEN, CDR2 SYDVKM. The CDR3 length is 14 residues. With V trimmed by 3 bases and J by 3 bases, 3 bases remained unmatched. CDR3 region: CASSFRDRHYGYTF. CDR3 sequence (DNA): TGTGCCAGCAGTTTCCGGGACAGGCACTATGGCTACACCTTC.